One and the same sample provided the 20 T cell receptor beta chains below, sequenced in a study of blood T cell repertoires in COVID-19. Here immunoSEQ multiplex PCR was the method, and the copy in TCRdb shows in-frame clones only, minus some. The sample has roughly 290,000 clones; roughly 89% are singletons. The source material was PBMCs or T cells enriched from blood (not recorded which). Receptors originate from a woman aged 40-49 years who had recovered from COVID-19.

The rearrangement uses TRBV12-3 or TRBV12-4 and TRBJ2-5, with TRBD1 as a possible D gene (6 bases). V was shortened by 7 bases and J by 4 bases, with 13 bases between the two germline ends. The CDR3 totals 13 residues. CDR3 amino acids: CASTLIRGETQYF. The CDR3 nucleotides read TGTGCCAGCACCTTGATCAGGGGAGAGACCCAGTACTTC.

The gene calls are TRBV7-9 and TRBJ2-2, with 9 positions matching TRBD2. This CDR3 comprises 14 residues. In germline, CDR1 is SEHNR, CDR2 FQNEAQ (reference sequence). J gave up 9 bases and V 4 bases, and 6 bases lay outside the gene matches. The CDR3 loop reads CASSSGTSNRELFF. CDR3 sequence (DNA): TGTGCCAGCAGCTCCGGGACTAGCAACAGGGAGCTGTTTTTT.

This clone was counted between two and nine times. V and J are TRBV7-3 and TRBJ2-7; D is ambiguous. From germline, CDR1 is SGHTA and CDR2 FQGTGA. The ends were cut back, 2 bases at V and 1 base at J, with 9 bases in the middle. The CDR3 is made up of 14 amino acids. As DNA, the CDR3 is TGTGCCAGCAGCTTAGGGCACGGATCCTACGAGCAGTACTTC. Protein sequence: CASSLGHGSYEQYF.

The CDR3 reads CASSAQGFTEAFF. CDR3 nucleotides: TGTGCCAGCAGCGCACAGGGTTTCACTGAAGCTTTCTTT. The V and J genes are TRBV12-3 or TRBV12-4 and TRBJ1-1; possibly TRBD1 for D (6 bases). The CDR3 has 13 amino acids. V lost 6 bases to trimming and J lost 4 bases, with 12 bases between them.

This chain joins TRBV27 and TRBJ2-7; D is undetermined. The CDR3 has 14 amino acids. The germline CDR1 and CDR2 sequences are MNHEY and SMNVEV (reference sequence). Trimming took 4 bases from V and 1 from J, leaving 11 bases between them. The CDR3 spells CASSSRVWSYEQYF. CDR3 coding DNA: TGTGCCAGCAGTTCCCGGGTTTGGTCCTACGAGCAGTACTTC.

The V and J genes are TRBV5-8 and TRBJ1-2, with 7 positions matching TRBD1. With 2 bases clipped from V and 4 bases from J, the junction kept 14 bases outside the gene matches. The CDR3 is 17 amino acids. CDR1 is SGHTS, CDR2 YDEGEE, per germline. The DNA of the CDR3 is TGTGCCAGCAGCTTCTCTTACAGTGGACAGGCAAGCTATGGCTACACCTTC. Amino acids: CASSFSYSGQASYGYTF.

The chain has TRBV28 and TRBJ1-2; the D gene is possibly TRBD1 (6 bases). Looked up from germline, CDR1 is MDHEN and CDR2 is SYDVKM. The CDR3 runs to 15 residues. V was shortened by 2 bases and J by 6 bases, with 16 bases between the two germline ends. In DNA form, the CDR3 reads TGTGCCAGCAGTTTACCCATTGGACAGTTCCATGGCTACACCTTC. It translates to CASSLPIGQFHGYTF.

The V call is TRBV7-9, the J call TRBJ1-1; D may be TRBD1 (5 bases). V lost 1 base and J lost 3, with 18 bases in between. Germline CDR1 and CDR2: SEHNR and FQNEAQ (reference sequence). This CDR3 comprises 17 residues. The chain's CDR3 is CASSLEVGGERDTEAFF. For the CDR3, the DNA is TGTGCCAGCAGCTTAGAGGTGGGGGGAGAAAGGGACACTGAAGCTTTCTTT.

The chain recombines TRBV3-1 (or the pseudogene TRBV3-2) with TRBJ1-4; 10 bases map to TRBD1. With V trimmed by 1 base and J by 6 bases, 5 bases remained unmatched. CDR3 size: 16 residues. In germline, CDR1 is LGHDT, CDR2 YNNKEL (reference sequence). The CDR3 coding sequence is TGTGCCAGCAGCCAAGGAACCGGGACAGGGGATGAAAAACTGTTTTTT. It translates to CASSQGTGTGDEKLFF.

The genes are TRBV30 and TRBJ2-5, with TRBD1 identical over 8 bases. With 8 bases clipped from V and 6 bases from J, the junction kept 5 bases outside the gene matches. CDR3 length equals 11 residues. Germline V CDR1 and CDR2: GTSNPN, SVGIG (reference sequence). The CDR3 protein is CARRTGKTQYF. The CDR3, as DNA: TGTGCCCGCAGGACAGGGAAGACCCAGTACTTC.

Of note for this clone: A read error may be the cause here, since a much bigger clone is one base away. The J gene is TRBJ2-1, the V gene TRBV4-3; D gene uncertain. Germline V gene lookup returns CDR1 LGHNA and CDR2 YSLEER. The CDR3 extends over 17 amino acids. The CDR3, as DNA: TGCGCCAACAGCCAAGCCCCCCTGTCCGTATTGCGCAATGAGCAGTTCTTC. Its protein product is CANSQAPLSVLRNEQFF.

V gene TRBV14 combines with J gene TRBJ1-1, with a weak D call TRBD1 (5 bases). Trimming took off 5 bases at V and 3 bases at J, with 16 bases between the two ends. The CDR3 totals 15 residues. Germline V CDR1 and CDR2: SGHDN, FVKESK. CDR3 in DNA: TGTGCCAGCAGCTTTAGGGGAAGGGGTCACACTGAAGCTTTCTTT. It encodes CASSFRGRGHTEAFF. The whole variable domain, filled in from reference TRBV14 and TRBJ1-1, reads EAGVTQFPSHSVIEKGQTVTLRCDPISGHDNLYWYRRVMGKEIKFLLHFVKESKQDESGMPNNRFLAERTGGTYSTLKVQPAELEDSGVYFCASSFRGRGHTEAFFGQGTRLTVV.

This sequence joins TRBV14 and TRBJ2-7; 7 bases align to TRBD2. V dropped 7 bases and J dropped 2; count of bases not matched to a gene: 8. CDR1 and CDR2 (germline): SGHDN, FVKESK. This CDR3 has 14 residues. This CDR3 is CASNRASGTYEQYF. CDR3 sequence (DNA): TGTGCCAGCAACCGGGCTAGCGGCACCTACGAGCAGTACTTC.

The V gene is TRBV2, the J gene TRBJ2-1, with a tentative D call TRBD1 (5 bases). The length of the CDR3 is 11 residues. Germline CDR1 SNHLY, CDR2 FYNNEI. V was cut by 7 bases and J by 8 bases, with 9 bases left in between. DNA for the CDR3: TGTGCCAGCACGGACACCTATGAGCAGTTCTTC. This codes for CASTDTYEQFF.

The rearrangement links TRBV18 to TRBJ1-4; D ambiguous. This CDR3 contains 13 residues. The germline V and J ends were trimmed by 3 bases and 6 bases, with 8 bases remaining between them. Germline values: CDR1 KGHSH, CDR2 LQKENI. The CDR3 region has the DNA TGTGCCAGCTCACCCCAGGAGGATGAAAAACTGTTTTTT. Amino acid sequence: CASSPQEDEKLFF.

J is TRBJ2-3 and V is TRBV10-3, with D possibly being TRBD2 (6 bases). Germline V lookup: CDR1 ENHRY, CDR2 SYGVKD. The germline V and J ends were trimmed by 7 bases and 0 bases, with 14 bases remaining between them. The CDR3 extends over 15 amino acids. The CDR3 loop is CAIKSSGSSTDTQYF. CDR3 coding DNA: TGTGCCATCAAATCTTCCGGGAGTAGCACAGATACGCAGTATTTT.

Written as DNA, the CDR3 is TGTGCCAGCAGTTACGACAGGGCGGGGAATTCACCCCTCCACTTT. Protein: CASSYDRAGNSPLHF. The rearrangement joins TRBV6-5 to TRBJ1-6, with 7 bases that match TRBD1. The CDR3 loop spans 15 amino acids. V lost 2 bases, J lost 7 bases, and 5 bases stayed unmatched. Germline assignment: CDR1 MNHEY and CDR2 SVGAGI.

The chain combines TRBV6-5 with TRBJ1-1; no clear D. Germline V gene data show CDR1 as MNHEY and CDR2 as SVGAGI. The CDR3 is made up of 14 amino acids. V lost 7 bases and J lost 4, with 16 bases in between. DNA of the CDR3: TGTGCCAGCACTCCTTTTGGTGCGGGCACTGAAGCTTTCTTT. Residues: CASTPFGAGTEAFF.

The V gene is TRBV7-3, the J gene TRBJ2-5, with TRBD2 matching 7 bases. The CDR3 sequence is 16 residues long. V lost 3 bases, J lost 0 bases, and 7 bases stayed unmatched. CDR1 and CDR2 (germline): SGHTA, FQGTGA. The CDR3 spells CASSFEGREDQETQYF. CDR3 DNA: TGTGCCAGCAGCTTCGAAGGCCGGGAGGACCAAGAGACCCAGTACTTC.

V is TRBV28 and J is TRBJ1-4; D uncertain. Germline V CDR1 and CDR2: MDHEN, SYDVKM. CDR3 size: 13 residues. With 5 bases removed from V and 4 bases from J, the gap between germline ends came to 8 bases. CDR3 in DNA: TGTGCCAGCAGTCCGGGGAGTAATGAAAAACTGTTTTTT. Its protein product is CASSPGSNEKLFF. Complete variable domain (other parts from reference TRBV28 and TRBJ1-4): DVKVTQSSRYLVKRTGEKVFLECVQDMDHENMFWYRQDPGLGLRLIYFSYDVKMKEKGDIPEGYSVSREKKERFSLILESASTNQTSMYLCASSPGSNEKLFFGSGTQLSVL.